The 14 T cell receptor beta chains listed next were all sequenced from one sample in a study of blood T cell repertoires in COVID-19. Assay: immunoSEQ multiplex PCR; the TCRdb copy retains only in-frame clones and omits some. The repertoire holds a few hundred thousand clones, with roughly 84% as singletons. The sequencing sample was made of PBMCs or T cells enriched from blood (not recorded which). The receptors derive from a man in his forties or fifties who had recovered from COVID-19.

This sequence joins TRBV5-1 and TRBJ1-6; TRBD1 matches 7 bases. The J segment lost 10 bases and the V segment lost 4 bases, leaving 5 bases of the junction unmatched. Germline V lookup: CDR1 SGHRS, CDR2 YFSETQ. This CDR3 is 13 amino acids long. In nucleotides, the CDR3 is TGCGCCAGCAGCGTAGGGACAGCATCACCCCTCCACTTT. It codes for CASSVGTASPLHF.

This chain links TRBV11-2 with TRBJ1-1, with 8 bases matching TRBD1. This CDR3 is built from 14 residues. Germline V gene data show CDR1 as SGHAT and CDR2 as FQNNGV. The V segment lost 4 bases and the J segment 2 bases; nucleotides outside the gene matches: 3. CDR3 sequence (DNA): TGTGCCAGCAGCTACGGACAGGGTAACACTGAAGCTTTCTTT. Translated: CASSYGQGNTEAFF.

The count of this clone is one. The chain has TRBV5-8 and TRBJ1-1; D gene unclear. Germline CDR1 and CDR2: SGHTS and YDEGEE. The CDR3 has 14 amino acids. V was trimmed by 0 bases and J by 6 bases, leaving 12 bases between them. The CDR3 here is CASSLVTYFAEAFF. CDR3 bases: TGTGCCAGCAGCTTGGTGACTTACTTTGCTGAAGCTTTCTTT.

The chain joins TRBV5-8 to TRBJ2-6, with D possibly TRBD2 on 5 matching bases. Germline V gene data show CDR1 as SGHTS and CDR2 as YDEGEE. V was shortened by 0 bases and J by 7 bases, with 8 bases between the two germline ends. There are 14 residues in the CDR3. CDR3: CASSLVGRANVLTF. For the CDR3, the DNA is TGTGCCAGCAGCTTGGTGGGGAGAGCCAACGTCCTGACTTTC.

CDR3 sequence reads: CASSLGTVNTGELFF. The CDR3 DNA follows: TGTGCCAGCAGCTTAGGGACAGTAAACACCGGGGAGCTGTTTTTT. The J gene is TRBJ2-2, the V gene TRBV7-3; 7 positions match TRBD1. J was trimmed by 2 bases and V by 2 bases; bases with no gene match: 2. CDR3 length: 15 residues. The germline V gene has CDR1 SGHTA and CDR2 FQGTGA.

The chain recombines TRBV7-3 with TRBJ2-1; 8 nucleotides match TRBD1. V lost 5 bases, J lost 7 bases, and 7 bases stayed unmatched. This CDR3 has 14 residues. Per germline, CDR1 SGHTA and CDR2 FQGTGA. The CDR3: CASSRQGISNEQFF. The CDR3 bases are TGTGCCAGCAGCCGACAGGGGATTTCAAATGAGCAGTTCTTC.

The chain uses TRBV28 and TRBJ1-2, with 9 bases identical to TRBD1. V was clipped by 4 bases and J by 7 bases; unmatched bases: 13. Germline CDR1 and CDR2: MDHEN and SYDVKM. This CDR3 spans 16 amino acids. The chain's CDR3 is CASSSAGQGMGSGYTF. In nucleotides, the CDR3 is TGTGCCAGCAGTTCCGCCGGACAGGGGATGGGGAGTGGCTACACCTTC.

The rearrangement links TRBV30 to TRBJ1-4; 7 nucleotides align to TRBD1. The CDR3 covers 15 residues. CDR1 and CDR2 (germline): GTSNPN, SVGIG (reference sequence). After removal of 3 bases from V and 3 bases from J, the junction contained 7 bases not matched to a gene. CDR3 in DNA: TGTGCCTGGAGAGAGCCGGGACAGTCTAATGAAAAACTGTTTTTT. Residues: CAWREPGQSNEKLFF.

The chain has TRBV10-2 and TRBJ1-4; D is undetermined. This CDR3 has 14 amino acids. Germline-derived CDR1 and CDR2 are WSHSY and SAAADI. Trimming stripped 5 bases from V and 3 bases from J, with 10 bases between. In nucleotides, the CDR3 is TGCGCCAGCAGTACCGGGTTTGCTAATGAAAAACTGTTTTTT. It translates to CASSTGFANEKLFF.

The V gene is TRBV10-3, the J gene TRBJ2-2; 7 bases are a match to TRBD2. Germline V gene data show CDR1 as ENHRY and CDR2 as SYGVKD. The trim removed 10 bases at V and 0 bases at J, leaving 8 bases unmatched. The CDR3 runs 15 residues. The CDR3 here is CATGGSVANTGELFF. As DNA, the CDR3 is TGTGCCACCGGGGGGTCGGTCGCGAACACCGGGGAGCTGTTTTTT.

The rearrangement uses TRBV7-9 and TRBJ1-6; D unclear. The CDR3 totals 15 residues. Germline CDR1 is SEHNR and CDR2 is FQNEAQ (reference sequence). Deletions cut 5 bases from V and 8 bases from J, with 16 bases between. CDR3 DNA: TGTGCCAGCAGCCGTGGGCTAGCGTGGGATTCACCCCTCCACTTT. The encoded protein is CASSRGLAWDSPLHF.

The rearrangement uses TRBV6-2 or TRBV6-3 and TRBJ2-4, with a tentative D call TRBD1 (6 bases). Germline CDR1 and CDR2: MNHEY and SVGEGT. The V end was cut by 2 bases, the J end by 7 bases, with 9 bases between. This CDR3 is 13 amino acids long. CDR3 coding DNA: TGTGCCAGCAGTTACAGTCAGGGGAACATTCAGTACTTC. This translates into CASSYSQGNIQYF.

This clone was recorded once. The rearrangement uses TRBV6-5 and TRBJ2-7, with D possibly matching TRBD2 (7 bases). The CDR3 is made up of 14 amino acids. V was trimmed by 6 bases and J by 7 bases, leaving 19 bases between them. From germline, CDR1 is MNHEY and CDR2 SVGAGI. CDR3 in amino acids: CASRNWGGAGEQYF. In nucleotides, the CDR3 is TGTGCCAGCAGGAACTGGGGGGGGGCTGGGGAGCAGTACTTC.

This chain connects TRBV7-2 to TRBJ2-7, with TRBD2 matching 15 bases. Germline CDR1 and CDR2: SGHTA and FQGNSA. Trimming at V came to 3 bases and at J to 6 bases, leaving 3 bases not matched to a gene. The CDR3 loop spans 15 amino acids. The CDR3 DNA reads TGTGCCAGCAGCTTCGGACTAGCGGGAGGGAGCGAGCAGTACTTC. Amino acids: CASSFGLAGGSEQYF. Complete variable domain (other parts from reference TRBV7-2 and TRBJ2-7): GAGVSQSPSNKVTEKGKDVELRCDPISGHTALYWYRQSLGQGLEFLIYFQGNSAPDKSGLPSDRFSAERTGGSVSTLTIQRTQQEDSAVYLCASSFGLAGGSEQYFGPGTRLTVT.